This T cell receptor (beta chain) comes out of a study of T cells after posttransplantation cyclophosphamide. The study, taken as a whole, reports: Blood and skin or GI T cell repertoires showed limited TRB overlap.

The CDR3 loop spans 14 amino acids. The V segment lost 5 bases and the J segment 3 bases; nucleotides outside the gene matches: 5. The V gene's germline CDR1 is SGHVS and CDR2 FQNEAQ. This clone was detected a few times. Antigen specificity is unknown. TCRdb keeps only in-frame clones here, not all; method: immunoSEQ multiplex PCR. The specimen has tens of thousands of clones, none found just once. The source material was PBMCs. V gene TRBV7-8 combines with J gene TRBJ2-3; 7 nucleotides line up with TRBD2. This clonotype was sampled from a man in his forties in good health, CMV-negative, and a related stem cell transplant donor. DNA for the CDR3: TGTGCCAGCAGCAAAGGGCGGGAGACAGATACGCAGTATTTT. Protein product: CASSKGRETDTQYF.